This T cell receptor (beta chain) was obtained from a study of cytomegalovirus exposure and HLA in healthy donors. PCR involved 60 Vbeta and 13 Jbeta primers. TCRdb's copy holds only in-frame clones and misses some; the assay was immunoSEQ multiplex PCR. The repertoire holds 110,000 to 150,000 clones, with around 80% as singletons. Overall study findings and caveats: Presence/absence analyses treated sequencing depth as roughly uniform across donors.

This clone has a handful of counts. The target antigen is unknown. Deletions cut 6 bases from V and 0 bases from J, with 16 bases between. The CDR3 spans 16 residues. CDR1 is WNHNN and CDR2 is SYGVQD in the germline V gene (reference sequence). The sequenced sample consisted of PBMCs. The receptor's source is a man between 35 and 55 years old in good health and CMV-seronegative. The chain combines TRBV10-1 with TRBJ2-3, with TRBD2 as a possible D gene (5 bases). CDR3 bases: TGCGCCAGCAGGAGAGGAGGCCCCATTAGCACAGATACGCAGTATTTT. Protein sequence: CASRRGGPISTDTQYF.